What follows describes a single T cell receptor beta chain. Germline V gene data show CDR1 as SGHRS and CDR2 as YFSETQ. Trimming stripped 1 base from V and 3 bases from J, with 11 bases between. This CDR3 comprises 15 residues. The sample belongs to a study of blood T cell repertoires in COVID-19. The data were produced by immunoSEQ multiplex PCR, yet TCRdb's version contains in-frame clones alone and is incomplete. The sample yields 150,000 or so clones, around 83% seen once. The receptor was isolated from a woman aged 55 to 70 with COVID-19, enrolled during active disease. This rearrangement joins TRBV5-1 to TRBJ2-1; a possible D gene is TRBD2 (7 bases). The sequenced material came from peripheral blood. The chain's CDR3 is CASSLRGANYNEQFF. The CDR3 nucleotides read TGCGCCAGCAGCTTGCGGGGGGCGAACTACAATGAGCAGTTCTTC.